Below, 5 T cell receptor beta chains from the same sample are listed, as sequenced in a study of cytomegalovirus exposure and HLA in healthy donors. In the PCR, 60 Vbeta and 13 Jbeta primers were used. TCRdb keeps only in-frame clones here, not all; method: immunoSEQ multiplex PCR. The sample has 150,000 to 200,000 clones; approximately 71% are singletons. The sample consisted of PBMCs. Receptors originate from a girl between 10 and 17 years old in good health and CMV-seronegative.

V gene TRBV27 combines with J gene TRBJ2-1; D is perhaps TRBD2 (7 bases). The CDR3 consists of 13 residues. V was clipped by 1 base and J by 9 bases, with 10 bases between them. The germline V gene encodes CDR1 MNHEY and CDR2 SMNVEV (reference sequence). CDR3 coding DNA: TGTGCCAGCAGTTTATGGGGGGGGCCTGAGCAGTTCTTC. This sequence encodes CASSLWGGPEQFF.

The rearrangement links TRBV6-5 to TRBJ1-5; 7 bases match TRBD1. Germline assignment: CDR1 MNHEY and CDR2 SVGAGI. Trimming removed 2 bases from V and 5 bases from J; junction bases left unmatched: 0. The CDR3 contains 13 residues. The CDR3 protein is CASSYGTDQPQHF. The DNA for the CDR3 is TGTGCCAGCAGTTACGGGACAGATCAGCCCCAGCATTTT.

The chain carries TRBV5-1 and TRBJ2-1, with a possible D match to TRBD2 (6 bases). From germline, CDR1 is SGHRS and CDR2 YFSETQ. The CDR3 has 13 residues. With 7 bases removed from V and 9 bases from J, the gap between germline ends came to 17 bases. The CDR3 protein is CASRGSLSVEQFF. CDR3 bases: TGCGCCAGCCGGGGGTCCCTTTCAGTTGAGCAGTTCTTC.

The chain is built from TRBV15 and TRBJ2-7; the D gene is possibly TRBD1 (5 bases). Germline V gives CDR1 LNHNV, CDR2 YYDKDF (reference sequence). V was cut by 0 bases and J by 7 bases, with 25 bases left in between. The CDR3 runs 18 residues. CDR3 residues: CATSRDPSRWGSSWEQYF. In nucleotides, the CDR3 is TGTGCCACCAGCAGAGATCCCTCACGATGGGGCTCGTCATGGGAGCAGTACTTC.

This clone occurred once. The chain uses TRBV6-6 and TRBJ1-2; D is ambiguous. CDR3 length: 11 amino acids. CDR1 MNHNY and CDR2 SVGAGI come from the germline V gene (reference sequence). V was shortened by 7 bases and J by 5 bases, with 8 bases between the two germline ends. This CDR3 is CASTREYGYTF. The CDR3 DNA follows: TGTGCCAGCACGAGGGAATATGGCTACACCTTC.